A single sample gave rise to the 26 T cell receptor beta chains below, sequenced in a study of T cell repertoires in cytomegalovirus infection. From the reads, TCRdb called clonotypes with MiXCR, one entry per CDR3 protein. The data hold about 530,000 distinct CDR3 sequences, with around 27% observed a single time. Sequencing used PBMCs. These receptors all stem from a human donor in good health (CMV status not recorded). Some clones in this sample may be carry-over from other donors' samples.

V and J are TRBV28 and TRBJ2-3, with TRBD1 matching over 9 bases. V lost 3 bases to trimming and J lost 4 bases; unmatched junction nucleotides: 17. The CDR3 is 19 residues long. CDR1 and CDR2 from the germline V gene are MDHEN and SYDVKM. CDR3 residues: CASSFSFPGQGRTADTQYF. For the CDR3, the DNA is TGTGCCAGCAGTTTTTCTTTTCCGGGACAGGGAAGGACAGCAGATACGCAGTATTTT.

As to this clonotype: A much more abundant neighbour one base away suggests this may be a read error. This chain links TRBV7-2 with TRBJ2-3, with 9 bases aligning to TRBD1. This CDR3 has 15 residues. The germline CDR1 and CDR2 sequences are SGHTA and FQGNSA. This chain's CDR3 is CASGLWDRETDTQYF. The DNA of the CDR3 is TGTGCCAGCGGCTTGTGGGACAGGGAAACAGATACGCAGTATTTT.

CDR3: CASKDRGFEQFF. CDR3 nucleotide sequence: TGTGCCAGTAAAGATCGAGGATTTGAGCAGTTCTTC. The chain joins TRBV19 to TRBJ2-1; D remains ambiguous. V dropped 7 bases and J dropped 9 bases, with 13 bases sitting between them. This CDR3 comprises 12 residues. From germline, CDR1 is LNHDA and CDR2 SQIVND (reference sequence).

This CDR3 reads CASSIIGVPTLYEQYF. The CDR3 DNA reads TGTGCCAGTAGTATTATCGGGGTACCGACCCTTTACGAGCAGTACTTC. V gene TRBV19 combines with J gene TRBJ2-7, with a tentative D call TRBD2 (5 bases). V lost 3 bases to trimming and J lost 4 bases, with 19 bases between them. This CDR3 is built from 16 residues. In germline, CDR1 is LNHDA, CDR2 SQIVND (reference sequence).

The genes are TRBV2 and TRBJ1-1; 12 bases align to TRBD1. Unmatched junction bases numbered 11, after V lost 8 bases and J lost 10 bases. The CDR3 consists of 14 residues. Germline assignment: CDR1 SNHLY and CDR2 FYNNEI. Written as DNA, the CDR3 is TGTGCCAGCTGGCCGGGACAGGGGGCGAATGGAGCTTTCTTT. Translation: CASWPGQGANGAFF.

J is TRBJ1-5 and V is TRBV6-6; TRBD1 is a possible D gene (5 bases). CDR3 length: 15 amino acids. The V end lost 6 bases, the J end lost 6 bases, and 18 bases lay between the germline ends. Germline assignment: CDR1 MNHNY and CDR2 SVGAGI (reference sequence). The CDR3 coding sequence is TGTGCCAGCAGCTACCCTGGGGGAGGCGGTCAGCCCCAGCATTTT. Residues: CASSYPGGGGQPQHF.

DNA of the CDR3: TGTGCCAGCAACCATGGGGGCCAGGGGCCCCAGCATTTT. Translation gives CASNHGGQGPQHF. The rearrangement joins TRBV6-1 to TRBJ1-5; D possibly corresponds to TRBD1 (6 bases). The germline V and J ends were trimmed by 7 bases and 9 bases, with 16 bases remaining between them. Germline V gene data show CDR1 as MNHNS and CDR2 as SASEGT. The CDR3 has 13 residues.

V gene TRBV2 combines with J gene TRBJ2-2; perhaps TRBD2 as D (5 bases). The germline gives CDR1 SNHLY, CDR2 FYNNEI. Trimming left V 9 bases short and J 0 bases short, with 14 bases between. This CDR3 spans 15 amino acids. The CDR3 here is CASLSGGANTGELFF. The CDR3 DNA follows: TGTGCCAGTCTCAGCGGAGGCGCGAACACCGGGGAGCTGTTTTTT. Drawing the rest from reference TRBV2 and TRBJ2-2, the complete variable domain is EPEVTQTPSHQVTQMGQEVILRCVPISNHLYFYWYRQILGQKVEFLVSFYNNEISEKSEIFDDQFSVERPDGSNFTLKIRSTKLEDSAMYFCASLSGGANTGELFFGEGSRLTVL.

This clonotype was detected once. This chain uses TRBV7-9 with TRBJ2-3; 7 bases are a match to TRBD2. The trim removed 1 base at V and 3 bases at J, leaving 7 bases unmatched. The V gene's germline CDR1 is SEHNR and CDR2 FQNEAQ (reference sequence). This CDR3 contains 16 residues. The CDR3 region has the DNA TGTGCCAGCAGCTTAGGACGCGGGAGAGTGACAGATACGCAGTATTTT. Encoded protein: CASSLGRGRVTDTQYF.

The chain joins TRBV28 to TRBJ2-7, with TRBD1 identical over 12 bases. V gave up 3 bases and J gave up 4 bases; unmatched junction bases: 7. Germline CDR1 MDHEN, CDR2 SYDVKM. CDR3 length equals 16 residues. CDR3 DNA: TGTGCCAGCAGTTTCAACAGGGGACAGGGGGCTTACGAGCAGTACTTC. Translating it yields CASSFNRGQGAYEQYF.

This clonotype was found a few times. The chain has TRBV12-3 or TRBV12-4 and TRBJ2-2; no firm D call. V dropped 1 base and J dropped 9 bases, with 12 bases sitting between them. The CDR3 is 14 amino acids. The CDR3 spells CASSLGASSRELFF. As DNA, the CDR3 is TGTGCCAGCAGTTTAGGGGCCTCCTCCCGGGAGCTGTTTTTT.

This clonotype was detected many times. The chain employs TRBV7-2 and TRBJ2-3; 10 bases map to TRBD2. CDR3 size: 16 residues. J was trimmed by 3 bases and V by 3 bases; bases with no gene match: 6. The germline CDR1 and CDR2 sequences are SGHTA and FQGNSA. The CDR3 bases are TGTGCCAGCAGCTTTTTAGCTAGCGGGAGAACAGATACGCAGTATTTT. Amino acid sequence: CASSFLASGRTDTQYF.

The chain uses TRBV11-2 and TRBJ2-2; 10 bases map to TRBD2. The germline CDR1 and CDR2 sequences are SGHAT and FQNNGV. The V and J ends lost 1 base and 5 bases, in that order; junction bases with no gene match: 4. This CDR3 contains 16 residues. The CDR3 spells CASSLVGSGRTGELFF. The CDR3 DNA reads TGTGCCAGCAGCTTAGTTGGTAGCGGGAGGACCGGGGAGCTGTTTTTT.

CDR3 amino acids: CASSPDRHEQFF. The CDR3 DNA reads as TGTGCCAGCAGCCCAGACAGGCACGAGCAGTTCTTC. The V call is TRBV7-9, the J call TRBJ2-1; a weak D match, TRBD1 (6 bases). The V gene's germline CDR1 is SEHNR and CDR2 FQNEAQ (reference sequence). V was cut by 5 bases and J by 10 bases, with 12 bases left in between. The CDR3 has 12 residues.

There are a few counts of this clonotype. The chain uses TRBV14 and TRBJ1-1, with no clear D. V was cut by 0 bases and J by 10 bases, with 12 bases left in between. This CDR3 has 13 amino acids. Germline CDR1 and CDR2: SGHDN and FVKESK. CDR3 nucleotide sequence: TGTGCCAGCAGCCAAGATTTGGGAAAGGGAGCTTTCTTT. This codes for CASSQDLGKGAFF.

About this clonotype itself: This could be a read error, since a much larger clone is one nucleotide away. V gene TRBV7-2 combines with J gene TRBJ2-7; D is perhaps TRBD1 (8 bases). Trimming removed 7 bases at V and 6 bases at J, with 16 bases between. Germline loops: CDR1 SGHTA, CDR2 FQGNSA. The CDR3 covers 13 residues. CDR3 coding DNA: TGTGCCAGCAATCCACAGGGGGGGTCCGAGCAGTACTTC. Protein sequence: CASNPQGGSEQYF. Full variable domain (remainder filled in from reference TRBV7-2 and TRBJ2-7): GAGVSQSPSNKVTEKGKDVELRCDPISGHTALYWYRQSLGQGLEFLIYFQGNSAPDKSGLPSDRFSAERTGGSVSTLTIQRTQQEDSAVYLCASNPQGGSEQYFGPGTRLTVT.

This clonotype has a handful of counts. V usage is TRBV23-1 and J usage is TRBJ2-7, with no clear D. TRBV23-1 is an ORF, with its function uncertain. This CDR3 has 12 amino acids. The V gene lost 7 bases and the J gene lost 6 bases, with 13 bases spanning the gap. The CDR3 here is CASTPRNSEQYV. The CDR3, as DNA: TGCGCCAGCACCCCGAGGAACTCCGAGCAGTACGTC.

This clonotype was detected only a few times. V gene TRBV14 combines with J gene TRBJ2-6; D remains unclear. V was shortened by 1 base and J by 1 base, with 2 bases between the two germline ends. The V gene's germline CDR1 is SGHDN and CDR2 FVKESK. The CDR3 covers 14 residues. The CDR3: CASSQVSGANVLTF. The CDR3 DNA reads as TGTGCCAGCAGCCAAGTTTCTGGGGCCAACGTCCTGACTTTC.

This clonotype occurred a few times. The V and J genes are TRBV6-1 and TRBJ1-5, with TRBD1 matching over 7 bases. The CDR3 consists of 14 residues. Germline CDR1 is MNHNS and CDR2 is SASEGT. The ends lost 3 bases at V and 7 bases at J; junction bases unmatched: 6. The CDR3 region has the DNA TGTGCCAGCAGTGAGTTCAGGGGGGTACAGCCCCAGCATTTT. Its protein product is CASSEFRGVQPQHF.

The J gene is TRBJ2-7, the V gene TRBV20-1, with D unclear. The CDR3 is 12 residues long. V lost 6 bases, J lost 0 bases, and 9 bases lay in between. Germline lookup yields CDR1 DFQATT and CDR2 SNEGSKA (reference sequence). CDR3 DNA sequence: TGCAGTGCGCTACTGAGCTCCTACGAGCAGTACTTC. This encodes CSALLSSYEQYF.

In this sample, this clonotype turned up a few times. V gene TRBV7-2 combines with J gene TRBJ2-5; TRBD2 might be the D (5 bases). The V and J ends lost 6 bases and 4 bases respectively, with 15 bases between them. Germline V gene sequence: CDR1 SGHTA, CDR2 FQGNSA. There are 14 residues in the CDR3. For the CDR3, the DNA is TGTGCCAGCAGGGAGGTGGGAAGATCAGAGACCCAGTACTTC. This codes for CASREVGRSETQYF.

In this sample, this clonotype turned up a few times. The chain is built from TRBV2 and TRBJ2-7; D perhaps matches TRBD1 (6 bases). Trimming pared 10 bases from V and 4 bases from J, leaving 17 bases between. CDR3 length: 13 amino acids. The germline CDR1 and CDR2 sequences are SNHLY and FYNNEI. CDR3 protein: CATTRDQGYEQYF. CDR3 coding DNA: TGTGCCACCACCCGGGATCAGGGGTACGAGCAGTACTTC.

Worth noting for this clonotype: Just one base apart from a much larger clone, this may be a read error. The chain couples TRBV6-2 or TRBV6-3 to TRBJ1-5, with D possibly TRBD1 on 5 matching bases. Trimming stripped 8 bases from V and 4 bases from J, with 15 bases between. Germline V gives CDR1 MNHEY, CDR2 SVGEGT. The CDR3 is made up of 14 amino acids. The CDR3 coding sequence is TGTGCCAGCGGGATATGGGACGGGAATCAGCCCCAGCATTTT. Amino acid sequence: CASGIWDGNQPQHF.

The chain uses TRBV7-2 and TRBJ2-1; 7 nucleotides agree with TRBD2. Germline V gene sequence: CDR1 SGHTA, CDR2 FQGNSA. Trimming cost V 5 bases and J 2 bases; bases outside gene matches: 9. The CDR3 extends over 16 amino acids. This CDR3 reads CASSPRREPPYNEQFF. Written as DNA, the CDR3 is TGTGCCAGCAGCCCGAGGCGGGAGCCACCCTACAATGAGCAGTTCTTC.

CDR3 in amino acids: CASSLGPQLYTQYF. The CDR3, as DNA: TGTGCCAGCAGCCTAGGACCCCAGCTGTATACGCAGTATTTT. The V call is TRBV7-8, the J call TRBJ2-3; D gene unclear. Germline lookup yields CDR1 SGHVS and CDR2 FQNEAQ. CDR3 length equals 14 residues. V was pared by 5 bases and J by 7 bases, with 16 bases between.

This chain links TRBV7-2 with TRBJ1-3; 7 bases are a match to TRBD1. The germline V gene encodes CDR1 SGHTA and CDR2 FQGNSA. This CDR3 comprises 16 residues. Losses at the gene ends were 5 bases for V and 0 bases for J; bases not matched to a gene: 7. The CDR3 DNA is TGTGCCAGCAGCCCGACAGGGCCTCTCTCTGGAAACACCATATATTTT. Protein: CASSPTGPLSGNTIYF. Combining the CDR3 with reference TRBV7-2 and TRBJ1-3 gives the whole variable domain GAGVSQSPSNKVTEKGKDVELRCDPISGHTALYWYRQSLGQGLEFLIYFQGNSAPDKSGLPSDRFSAERTGGSVSTLTIQRTQQEDSAVYLCASSPTGPLSGNTIYFGEGSWLTVV.